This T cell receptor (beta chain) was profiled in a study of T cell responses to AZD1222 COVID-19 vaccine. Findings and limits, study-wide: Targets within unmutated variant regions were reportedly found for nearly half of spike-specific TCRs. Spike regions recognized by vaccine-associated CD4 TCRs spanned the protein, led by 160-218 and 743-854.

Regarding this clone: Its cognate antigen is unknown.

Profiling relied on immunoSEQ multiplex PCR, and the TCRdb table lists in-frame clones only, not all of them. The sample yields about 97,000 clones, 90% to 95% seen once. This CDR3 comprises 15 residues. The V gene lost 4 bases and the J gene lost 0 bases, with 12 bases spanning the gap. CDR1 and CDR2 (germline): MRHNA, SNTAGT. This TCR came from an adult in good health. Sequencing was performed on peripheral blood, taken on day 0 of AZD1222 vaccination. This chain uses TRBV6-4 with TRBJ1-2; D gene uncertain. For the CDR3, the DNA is TGTGCCAGCAGTGTGGGTTTTGACGCTAACTATGGCTACACCTTC. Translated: CASSVGFDANYGYTF.